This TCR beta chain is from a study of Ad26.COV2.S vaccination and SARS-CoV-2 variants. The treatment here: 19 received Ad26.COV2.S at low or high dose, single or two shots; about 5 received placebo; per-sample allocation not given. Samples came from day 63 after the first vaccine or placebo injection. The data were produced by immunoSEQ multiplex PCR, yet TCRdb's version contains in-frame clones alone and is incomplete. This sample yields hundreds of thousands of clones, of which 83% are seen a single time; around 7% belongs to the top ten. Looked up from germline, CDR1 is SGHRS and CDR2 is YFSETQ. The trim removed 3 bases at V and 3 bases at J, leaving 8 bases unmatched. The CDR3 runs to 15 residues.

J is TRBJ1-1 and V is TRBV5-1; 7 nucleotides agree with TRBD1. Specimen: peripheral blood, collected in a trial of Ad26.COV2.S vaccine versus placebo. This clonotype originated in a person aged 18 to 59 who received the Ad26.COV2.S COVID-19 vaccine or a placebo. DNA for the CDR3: TGCGCCAGCAGCTCCTGGGGCAGGGGGGACACTGAAGCTTTCTTT. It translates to CASSSWGRGDTEAFF.